Listed below are T cell receptor beta chains from one sample, sequenced in a study of shared clonotypes between healthy human individuals. Profiled with immunoSEQ multiplex PCR; TCRdb holds only in-frame clones, not every one. The sample carries a few million clones, just over 90% recorded once. The specimen was naive CD4+ T cells from PBMCs. The receptors shown here come from a young man in good health. Some clones in this sample may be carry-over from other donors' samples. Each CDR3 is given with its conserved first and last residue. D genes are given only for firm matches. Clone size is stated in some rows and not others, as once, few, many or a class when expanded.

J,D,size,V,DNA,CDR3
TRBJ1-2,-,-,TRBV30,TGTGCCTGGAGTGTGCCGGGCCAACCACGCTATGGCTACACCTTC,CAWSVPGQPRYGYTF
TRBJ1-5,-,-,TRBV9,TGTGCCAGCAGCCCAGTGGGGGGGGCGCTTACTAGGCAGCCCCAGCATTTT,CASSPVGGALTRQPQHF
TRBJ2-7,TRBD1,-,TRBV4-2,TGTGCCAGCAGCCGCACAGGGGCCTACGAGCAGTACTTC,CASSRTGAYEQYF
TRBJ1-2,-,-,TRBV30,TGTGCCTGGAGGACGGCCAGTGGCGGACATGGCTACACCTTC,CAWRTASGGHGYTF
TRBJ1-5,-,-,TRBV28,TGTGCCAGCAGTTTCGCCGGGGCTAGCAATCAGCCCCAGCATTTT,CASSFAGASNQPQHF
TRBJ1-3,-,-,TRBV4-2,TGTGCCAGCAGCCAAGATTTCACCTCTGGAAACACCATATATTTT,CASSQDFTSGNTIYF
TRBJ2-6,-,-,TRBV5-4,TGTGCCAGCAGCTTGGCTGGCCAACAGGCCAACGTCCTGACTTTC,CASSLAGQQANVLTF
TRBJ2-5,-,-,TRBV27,TGTGCCAGCCGCTCCAGGGCAACCCAAGAGACCCAGTACTTC,CASRSRATQETQYF
TRBJ2-7,-,-,TRBV29-1,TGCAGCGTTGGGGATTACGAGCAGTACTTC,CSVGDYEQYF
TRBJ1-1,-,-,TRBV28,TGTGCCAGCAGTTTGACAACTGAAGCTTTCTTT,CASSLTTEAFF
TRBJ1-6,-,-,TRBV7-9,TGTGCCAGCAGCTTAGCAGGGAAGGGTTCACCCCTCCACTTT,CASSLAGKGSPLHF
TRBJ1-2,-,-,TRBV25-1,TGTGCCAGCAGTGGAAGATACTATGGCTACACCTTC,CASSGRYYGYTF
TRBJ2-1,-,-,TRBV7-8,TGTGCCAGCAGCCCTCGGACCGCAATGGGCAATGAGCAGTTCTTC,CASSPRTAMGNEQFF
TRBJ2-3,TRBD2,-,TRBV5-1,TGCGCCAGCAGTGCCGTCTCGGGAGGCACGGATACGCAGTATTTT,CASSAVSGGTDTQYF
TRBJ1-4,TRBD1,-,TRBV10-3,TGTGCCATCAGGCCGGACAGGGATGAAAAACTGTTTTTT,CAIRPDRDEKLFF
TRBJ2-2,-,-,TRBV2,TGTGCCAGCATAGGGATTCATTGGGGCGGGGAGCTGTTTTTT,CASIGIHWGGELFF
TRBJ1-4,-,-,TRBV7-9,TGTGCCAGCAGCTTAGTCAGGCCTTACAATGAAAAACTGTTTTTT,CASSLVRPYNEKLFF
TRBJ2-5,-,-,TRBV18,TGTGCCAGCTCACCTCAGGCCAACCGGGAGACCCAGTACTTC,CASSPQANRETQYF
TRBJ1-1,-,-,TRBV5-1,TGCGCCAGCAGCTTGGGCGGAGCTAACACTGAAGCTTTCTTT,CASSLGGANTEAFF
TRBJ2-3,TRBD1,-,TRBV7-9,TGTGCCAGCAGCTTAACCCAGGGGGCAGATACGCAGTATTTT,CASSLTQGADTQYF
TRBJ1-1,-,-,TRBV7-6,TGTGCCAGCAGAAATCCGAACACTGAAGCTTTCTTT,CASRNPNTEAFF
TRBJ1-3,-,-,TRBV28,TGTGCCAGCAGTTTCACGGGACGAGGCTCTGGAAACACCATATATTTT,CASSFTGRGSGNTIYF
TRBJ2-2,TRBD1,-,TRBV7-2,TGTGCCAGCAGCATGGGACAGTACCCCGGGGAGCTGTTTTTT,CASSMGQYPGELFF
TRBJ1-2,TRBD1,-,TRBV2,TGTGCCAGCAGGGCTGGGACAGGTCACTATGGCTACACCTTC,CASRAGTGHYGYTF
TRBJ2-7,TRBD2,-,TRBV18,TGTGCCAGCTCACCAAGGGGACTAGCGGGGTCCTACGAGCAGTACTTC,CASSPRGLAGSYEQYF
TRBJ2-3,-,-,TRBV6-5,TGTGCCAGCAGCCCCGGGACTCTTCGCACAGATACGCAGTATTTT,CASSPGTLRTDTQYF
TRBJ2-2,TRBD1,-,TRBV28,TGTGCCAGCAGGCAACTGAACAGGGGACCCCTGATGGAGACCGGGGAGCTGTTTTTT,CASRQLNRGPLMETGELFF
TRBJ2-3,TRBD2,-,TRBV14,TGTGCCAGCAGCCAAGATTGGTCTCTAGCGGGATACGATACGCAGTATTTT,CASSQDWSLAGYDTQYF
TRBJ2-3,-,-,TRBV12-5,TGTGCTAGTGTCCTCACTAGCACAGATACGCAGTATTTT,CASVLTSTDTQYF
TRBJ2-2,-,-,TRBV5-1,TGCGCCAGCAGCTTTTCATCCGGGGAGCTGTTTTTT,CASSFSSGELFF
TRBJ2-2,TRBD2,-,TRBV7-2,TGTGCCAGCAGCTCACTAGCGGGAGGTTACACCGGGGAGCTGTTTTTT,CASSSLAGGYTGELFF
TRBJ1-2,-,-,TRBV28,TGTGCCAGCAGTTTGCCAGGGAAGGGCTACACCTTC,CASSLPGKGYTF
TRBJ1-4,TRBD1,-,TRBV6-5,TGTGCCAGCAGCCACCGGACAGGGGAAAAACTGTTTTTT,CASSHRTGEKLFF
TRBJ2-7,-,-,TRBV2,TGTGCCAGCAGGGCGAGGGGGTCCATCGGGGAGCAGTACTTC,CASRARGSIGEQYF
TRBJ2-7,TRBD1,-,TRBV5-5,TGTGCCAGCAGCTTGGCCGGGACAGGGACAACCTACGAGCAGTACTTC,CASSLAGTGTTYEQYF
TRBJ2-2,-,-,TRBV28,TGTGCCAGCAGTTTATACGGGTCTACCGGGGAGCTGTTTTTT,CASSLYGSTGELFF
TRBJ2-1,-,-,TRBV4-1,TGCGCCAGCAGCCAAGAAGGCTTCGGGGGAGGTAACAATGAGCAGTTCTTC,CASSQEGFGGGNNEQFF
TRBJ2-3,TRBD2,-,TRBV28,TGTGCCAGCAGCCTACTAGCGGGATACACAGATACGCAGTATTTT,CASSLLAGYTDTQYF
TRBJ2-7,TRBD1,-,TRBV7-8,TGTGCCAGCAGCACTGACAGGGGGGCCTTATACGAGCAGTACTTC,CASSTDRGALYEQYF
TRBJ2-1,TRBD1,-,TRBV6-5,TGTGCCAGCAGACGACAGGGCGGGGAGCAGTTCTTC,CASRRQGGEQFF
TRBJ2-7,TRBD1,-,TRBV28,TGTGCCAGCAGTTTAAGAAGCTGGACAGGGACGAGCTCCTACGAGCAGTACTTC,CASSLRSWTGTSSYEQYF
TRBJ2-7,-,-,TRBV6-6,TGTGCCAGCAGTTACAGGGGCTACGAGCAGTACTTC,CASSYRGYEQYF
TRBJ2-3,-,-,TRBV19,TGTGCCAGTAGTATCTCGGCCCGCACTAGCACAGATACGCAGTATTTT,CASSISARTSTDTQYF
TRBJ2-1,-,few,TRBV14,TGTGCCAGCAGCCAAGATCGAGGCAATGAGCAGTTCTTC,CASSQDRGNEQFF
TRBJ2-2,-,-,TRBV6-5,TGTGCCAGCACCCGGGGGGCCTCCACCGGGGAGCTGTTTTTT,CASTRGASTGELFF
TRBJ1-4,-,-,TRBV7-9,TGTGCCAGCAGCTTGATTTTGGAAAAACTGTTTTTT,CASSLILEKLFF
TRBJ1-4,-,-,TRBV18,TGTGCCAGCTCACCACGGAGTGAAAAACTGTTTTTT,CASSPRSEKLFF
TRBJ1-2,-,-,TRBV15,TGTGCCACCAGCAGACAAGGGACTTCCCCCGGAGGCTACACCTTC,CATSRQGTSPGGYTF
TRBJ1-2,TRBD1,-,TRBV19,TGTGCCAGTAGTAGTGGACAGGGCGGCTACTATGGCTACACCTTC,CASSSGQGGYYGYTF
TRBJ1-4,-,-,TRBV28,TGTGCCGGGCGGTCTGCAACTAATGAAAAACTGTTTTTT,CAGRSATNEKLFF
TRBJ2-7,TRBD2,-,TRBV5-1,TGCGCCAGCAGCTTGGCCTCGCGGGAGGGCCTTTACGAGCAGTACTTC,CASSLASREGLYEQYF
TRBJ2-3,-,-,TRBV7-2,TGTGCCAGCAGGTCCGCGGGGTTGAGCACAGATACGCAGTATTTT,CASRSAGLSTDTQYF
TRBJ1-6,TRBD1,-,TRBV28,TGTGCCAGCAACAAGGTACAGGGGACGCTTTCACCCCTCCACTTT,CASNKVQGTLSPLHF
TRBJ2-1,-,-,TRBV20-1,TGCAGTGCTTATGACAGGAATGAGCAGTTCTTC,CSAYDRNEQFF
TRBJ2-1,TRBD1,-,TRBV5-8,TGTGCCAGCAGCGGGGGACAGGTCTACTACAATGAGCAGTTCTTC,CASSGGQVYYNEQFF
TRBJ2-7,-,-,TRBV6-1,TGTGCCAGCAGTGAAGCGCGTATTCGGCAGTACTTC,CASSEARIRQYF
TRBJ2-4,-,-,TRBV5-6,TGTGCCAGCAGCGGGGGGGGCCGGATTCAGTACTTC,CASSGGGRIQYF
TRBJ1-1,TRBD1,-,TRBV4-1,TGCGCCAGCAGGCCCATAGGGGGCCTGAACACTGAAGCTTTCTTT,CASRPIGGLNTEAFF
TRBJ1-1,-,-,TRBV6-5,TGTGCCAGCAGTTACCAAGTGACAGCGAACACTGAAGCTTTCTTT,CASSYQVTANTEAFF